The rows below give T cell receptor beta chains drawn from one sample of a study of T cell changes during pregnancy in multiple sclerosis. The table came from immunoSEQ multiplex PCR; TCRdb's copy has only in-frame clones and leaves some out. The table includes roughly 89,000 clones, approximately 93% detected once. The input for sequencing was peripheral blood, taken after pregnancy. These receptors all come from a female donor in good health, enrolled as a control in a pregnancy study. CDR3s include the opening cysteine and the closing phenylalanine or tryptophan. Fields, in order: V gene, CDR3 protein.

V: TRBV5-1; CDR3: CASSLGGGPNEQFF
V: TRBV4-1; CDR3: CASSQDSWTSGRGAYNEQFF
V: TRBV15; CDR3: CATSRGHKGLAEGSYNEQFF
V: TRBV2; CDR3: CASIRADGGNTEAFF
V: TRBV5-1; CDR3: CASSLETRHEQFF
V: TRBV25-1; CDR3: CASSEREGNEKLFF
V: TRBV9; CDR3: CASSVVGAGTSGKPYEQYF
V: TRBV10-3; CDR3: CAISLQGFGQPQHF
V: TRBV28; CDR3: CASSLPMTIYNEQFF
V: TRBV2; CDR3: CASRGQGRYNEQFF
V: TRBV5-1; CDR3: CASSFQGASETQYF
V: TRBV4-1; CDR3: CASSQVGRGSYNEQFF
V: TRBV9; CDR3: CASSGFRGPDTQYF
V: TRBV28; CDR3: CASSLGRYKNTQYF
V: TRBV4-1; CDR3: CASSQDQGAAGELFF
V: TRBV6-1; CDR3: CASSVGGNQPQHF
V: TRBV5-8; CDR3: CASSFETKTYVGSF
V: TRBV7-9; CDR3: CASILTGGRNEQFF
V: TRBV6-5; CDR3: CASSLTGNYYGYTF
V: TRBV14; CDR3: CASSQVRVASTQYF
V: TRBV7-9; CDR3: CASSFLQAPEKLFF
V: TRBV14; CDR3: CASSQHLAGSGTDTQYF
V: TRBV2; CDR3: CASSPQLLRNYEQYF
V: TRBV11-2; CDR3: CASSLDMNTEAFF
V: TRBV15; CDR3: CATSSRVAYNEQFF
V: TRBV5-1; CDR3: CASSLVPGDNEQFF
V: TRBV5-6; CDR3: CASSVVGLAGYYEQYF
V: TRBV7-8; CDR3: CASSSYPGDQPQHF
V: TRBV11-2; CDR3: CASSLTGSSYEQYF
V: TRBV27; CDR3: CASSSPTGNSYNEQFF
V: TRBV2; CDR3: CAGSRSTYEQYF
V: TRBV5-4; CDR3: CATLPRDREGEQYF
V: TRBV19; CDR3: CASSTGQGVPQPQHF
V: TRBV5-8; CDR3: CASEPVNTEAFF
V: TRBV4-1; CDR3: CASSHINRVANTIYF
V: TRBV6-5; CDR3: CASSYSTGSTEAFF
V: TRBV15; CDR3: CATTDGVWGHNQPQHF
V: TRBV7-2; CDR3: CASSLGGGYEQFF
V: TRBV14; CDR3: CASSQVSGRIHEQYF
V: TRBV27; CDR3: CASTFGQGYEQYF
V: TRBV4-1; CDR3: CASSQYGPQFF
V: TRBV19; CDR3: CASSIMGGGSGDTQYF
V: TRBV27; CDR3: CASSHGPGQSSYEQYF
V: TRBV7-9; CDR3: CASSGRGGSGSLEYF
V: TRBV5-1; CDR3: CASSLVAGGVPFEQYF
V: TRBV28; CDR3: CASSERLAGAYNEQFF
V: TRBV11-2; CDR3: CASSLRRGRSTGELFF
V: TRBV9; CDR3: CASSATGGVGYTF